This TCR beta chain was documented in a study of T cell repertoires in ileal Crohn's disease. Across the study: About half received postoperative treatment, under 14 with thiopurines and 15 to 20 anti-TNF.

CDR1 SQVTM and CDR2 ANQGSEA come from the germline V gene. With V trimmed by 0 bases and J by 4 bases, 4 bases remained unmatched. The CDR3 extends over 14 amino acids. Time point noted: neoterminal ileum biopsy at postoperative endoscopy, about 6 months after surgery. In this sample, this clone turned up once. Only in-frame clones appear in the TCRdb table, and some are missing; sequencing was by immunoSEQ multiplex PCR. The table includes about 13,000 clones, 60% to 70% detected once. This receptor was obtained from an adult with Crohn's disease. Sequenced input: ileal tissue. J is TRBJ2-7 and V is TRBV29-1; TRBD1 matches at 9 bases. CDR3 protein: CSVEDTGGVYEQYF. The CDR3 DNA reads as TGCAGCGTTGAAGATACAGGGGGCGTTTACGAGCAGTACTTC.